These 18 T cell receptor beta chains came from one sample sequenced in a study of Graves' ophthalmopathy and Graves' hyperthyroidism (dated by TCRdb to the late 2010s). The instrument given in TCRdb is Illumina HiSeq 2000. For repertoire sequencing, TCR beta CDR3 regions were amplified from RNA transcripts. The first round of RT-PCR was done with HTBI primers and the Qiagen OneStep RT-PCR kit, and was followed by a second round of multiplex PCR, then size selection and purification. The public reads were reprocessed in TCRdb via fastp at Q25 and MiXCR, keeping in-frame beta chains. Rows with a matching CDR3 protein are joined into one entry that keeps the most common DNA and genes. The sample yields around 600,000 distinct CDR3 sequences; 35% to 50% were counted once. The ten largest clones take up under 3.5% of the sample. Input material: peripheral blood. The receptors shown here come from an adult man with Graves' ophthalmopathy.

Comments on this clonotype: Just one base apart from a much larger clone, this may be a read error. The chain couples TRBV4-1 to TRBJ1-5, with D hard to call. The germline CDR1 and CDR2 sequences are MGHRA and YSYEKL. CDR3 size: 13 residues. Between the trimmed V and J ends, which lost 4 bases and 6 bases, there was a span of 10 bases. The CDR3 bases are TGCGCCAGCAGCCCAGAGGGTCCTCAGCCCCAGCATTTT. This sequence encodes CASSPEGPQPQHF.

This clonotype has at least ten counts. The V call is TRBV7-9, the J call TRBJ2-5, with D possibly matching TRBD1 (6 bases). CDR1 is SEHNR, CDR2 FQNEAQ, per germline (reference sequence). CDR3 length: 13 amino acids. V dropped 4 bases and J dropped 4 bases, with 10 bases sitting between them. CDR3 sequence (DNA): TGTGCCAGCAGCTCCGGACAGAGAGAGACCCAGTACTTC. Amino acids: CASSSGQRETQYF. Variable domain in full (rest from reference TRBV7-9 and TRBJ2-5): DTGVSQNPRHKITKRGQNVTFRCDPISEHNRLYWYRQTLGQGPEFLTYFQNEAQLEKSRLLSDRFSAERPKGSFSTLEIQRTEQGDSAMYLCASSSGQRETQYFGPGTRLLVL.

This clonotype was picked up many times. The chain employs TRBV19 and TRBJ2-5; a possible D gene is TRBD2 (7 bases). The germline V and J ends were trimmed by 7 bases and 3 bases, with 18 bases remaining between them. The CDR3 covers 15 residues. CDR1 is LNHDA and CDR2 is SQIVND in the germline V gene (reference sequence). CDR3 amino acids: CASTQVRGAEETQYF. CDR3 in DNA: TGTGCCAGTACCCAAGTTCGGGGGGCGGAAGAGACCCAGTACTTC.

The CDR3: CASGLKPQDGEAFF. CDR3 DNA sequence: TGTGCTAGTGGTTTGAAACCGCAGGACGGTGAAGCTTTCTTT. This chain joins TRBV12-5 and TRBJ1-1; no clear D gene. From germline, CDR1 is LGHNT and CDR2 FRNRAP. This CDR3 is 14 amino acids long. Trimming took off 2 bases at V and 7 bases at J, with 14 bases between the two ends.

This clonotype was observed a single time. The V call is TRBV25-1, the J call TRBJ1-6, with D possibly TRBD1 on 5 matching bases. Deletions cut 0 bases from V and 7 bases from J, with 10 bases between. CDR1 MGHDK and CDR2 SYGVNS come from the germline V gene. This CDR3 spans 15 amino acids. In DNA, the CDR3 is TGTGCCAGCAGTGAATACCAGGGAAACAATTCACCCCTCCACTTT. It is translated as CASSEYQGNNSPLHF.

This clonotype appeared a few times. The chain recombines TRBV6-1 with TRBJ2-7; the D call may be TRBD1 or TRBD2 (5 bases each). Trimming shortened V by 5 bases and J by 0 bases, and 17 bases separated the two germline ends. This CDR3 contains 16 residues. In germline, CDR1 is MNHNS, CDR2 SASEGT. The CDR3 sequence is CASSYSPGRTSYEQYF. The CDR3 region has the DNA TGTGCCAGCAGTTACTCACCGGGACGTACCTCCTACGAGCAGTACTTC.

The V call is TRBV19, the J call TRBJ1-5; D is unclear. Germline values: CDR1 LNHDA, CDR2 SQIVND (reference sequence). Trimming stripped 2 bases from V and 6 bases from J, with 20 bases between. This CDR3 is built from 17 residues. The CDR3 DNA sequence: TGTGCCAGTAGTATATCCTCACGCCGGGCCGCGGCTCAGCCCCAGCATTTT. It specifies CASSISSRRAAAQPQHF.

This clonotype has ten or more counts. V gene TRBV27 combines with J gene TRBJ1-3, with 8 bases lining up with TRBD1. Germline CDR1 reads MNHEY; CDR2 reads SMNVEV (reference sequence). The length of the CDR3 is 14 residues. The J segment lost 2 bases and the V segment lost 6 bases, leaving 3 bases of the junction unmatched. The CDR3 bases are TGTGCCAGCAGCCTGACAGGGGCTGGAAACACCATATATTTT. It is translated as CASSLTGAGNTIYF.

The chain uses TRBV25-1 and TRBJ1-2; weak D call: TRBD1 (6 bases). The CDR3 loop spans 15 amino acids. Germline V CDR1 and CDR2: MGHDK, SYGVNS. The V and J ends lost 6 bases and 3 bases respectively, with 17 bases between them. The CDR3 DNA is TGTGCCAGCAGCCAAGCAGGGGCGTTGGACTATGGCTACACCTTC. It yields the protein CASSQAGALDYGYTF.

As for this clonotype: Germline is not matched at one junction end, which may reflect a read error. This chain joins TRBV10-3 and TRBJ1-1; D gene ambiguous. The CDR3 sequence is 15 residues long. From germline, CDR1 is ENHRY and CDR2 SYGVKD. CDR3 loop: CAISVVGAANTEAFF. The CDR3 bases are TGTGCCATCAGTGTTGTGGGAGCAGCGAACACCGAAGCTTTCTTT.

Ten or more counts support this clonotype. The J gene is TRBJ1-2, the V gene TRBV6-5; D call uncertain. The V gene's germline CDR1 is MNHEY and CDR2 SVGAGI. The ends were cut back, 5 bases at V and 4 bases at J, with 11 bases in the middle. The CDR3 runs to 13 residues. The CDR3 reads CASSPGSSYGYTF. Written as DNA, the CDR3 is TGTGCCAGCAGTCCTGGGTCGAGCTATGGCTACACCTTC.

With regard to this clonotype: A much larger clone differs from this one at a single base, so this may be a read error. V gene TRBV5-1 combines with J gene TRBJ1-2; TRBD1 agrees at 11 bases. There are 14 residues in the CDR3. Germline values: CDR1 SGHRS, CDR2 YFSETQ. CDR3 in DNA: TGCGCCAGCAGCTTGGAGGGACAGGGGGATGGCCACACCTTC. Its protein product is CASSLEGQGDGHTF.

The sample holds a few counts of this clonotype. CDR3 sequence reads: CASSIGGGSFEAFF. The CDR3 nucleotides read TGTGCCAGTAGTATAGGGGGAGGGAGTTTTGAAGCTTTCTTT. The gene calls are TRBV19 and TRBJ1-1; D ambiguous. CDR1 is LNHDA, CDR2 SQIVND, per germline (reference sequence). Trimming shortened V by 1 base and J by 7 bases, and 13 bases separated the two germline ends. This CDR3 is 14 amino acids long. Full variable domain (rest looked up from reference TRBV19 and TRBJ1-1): DGGITQSPKYLFRKEGQNVTLSCEQNLNHDAMYWYRQDPGQGLRLIYYSQIVNDFQKGDIAEGYSVSREKKESFPLTVTSAQKNPTAFYLCASSIGGGSFEAFFGQGTRLTVV.

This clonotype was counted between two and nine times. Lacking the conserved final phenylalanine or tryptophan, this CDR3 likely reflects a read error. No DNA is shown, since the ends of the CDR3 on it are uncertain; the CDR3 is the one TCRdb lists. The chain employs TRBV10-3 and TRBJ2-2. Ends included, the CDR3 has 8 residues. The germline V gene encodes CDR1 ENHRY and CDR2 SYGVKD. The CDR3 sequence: CASSYSGQ.

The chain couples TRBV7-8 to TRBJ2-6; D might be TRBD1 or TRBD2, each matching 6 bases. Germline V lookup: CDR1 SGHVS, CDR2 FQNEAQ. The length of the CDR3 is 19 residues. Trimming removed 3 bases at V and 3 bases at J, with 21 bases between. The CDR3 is CASSLGLITGGGGANVLTF. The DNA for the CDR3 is TGTGCCAGCAGCTTGGGACTTATCACCGGGGGCGGTGGGGCCAACGTCCTGACTTTC.

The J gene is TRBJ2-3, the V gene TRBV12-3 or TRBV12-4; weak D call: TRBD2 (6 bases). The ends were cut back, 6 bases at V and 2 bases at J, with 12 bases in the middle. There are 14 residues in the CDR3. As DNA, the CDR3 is TGTGCCAGCAGCGAGGGGACTGCCACAGATACGCAGTATTTT. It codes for CASSEGTATDTQYF.

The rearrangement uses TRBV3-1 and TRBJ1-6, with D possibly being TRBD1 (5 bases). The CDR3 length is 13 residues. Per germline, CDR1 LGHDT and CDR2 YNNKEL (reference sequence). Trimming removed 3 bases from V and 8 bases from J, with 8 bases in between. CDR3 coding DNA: TGTGCCAGCAGCCATCGGGGGGATTCACCCCTCCACTTT. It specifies CASSHRGDSPLHF.

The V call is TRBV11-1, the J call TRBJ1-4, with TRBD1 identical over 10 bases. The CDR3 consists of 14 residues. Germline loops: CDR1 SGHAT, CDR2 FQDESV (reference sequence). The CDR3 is CARATDRGLEKLFF. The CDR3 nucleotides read TGTGCTAGAGCCACCGACAGGGGGCTTGAAAAACTGTTTTTT.